The present entry profiles one T cell receptor beta chain with its context. This record belongs to a study of OX40 agonist ivuxolimab in advanced cancers. The CDR3 covers 14 residues. The ends were cut back, 1 base at V and 0 bases at J, with 6 bases in the middle. Germline loops: CDR1 SGHTA, CDR2 FQGNSA. TCRdb's copy holds only in-frame clones and misses some; the assay was immunoSEQ multiplex PCR. In the table there are 70,000 to 95,000 clones, around 84% of which are singletons. The V call is TRBV7-2, the J call TRBJ1-2; D is uncertain. The receptor's source is an adult with an advanced solid tumor such as melanoma, head and neck, liver or kidney cancer. Sequencing used CD4+ or CD8+ T cells sorted from blood, obtained in a trial of the OX40 agonist ivuxolimab. The CDR3 coding sequence is TGTGCCAGCAGCTTAGAGGCGTCTAACTATGGCTACACCTTC. This sequence encodes CASSLEASNYGYTF.